This entry lists 15 T cell receptor beta chains sequenced from one sample in a study of T cells after posttransplantation cyclophosphamide. Libraries were prepared by immunoSEQ multiplex PCR; TCRdb keeps only in-frame clonotypes and omits some of them. The repertoire holds tens of thousands of clones, with roughly 84% as singletons. The sample was PBMCs. The receptors originated from a man aged 30 to 39 with a blood cancer, CMV-positive, and with a related stem cell donor.

This clone was picked up one time. The V call is TRBV4-1, the J call TRBJ2-7, with 8 bases fitting TRBD1. Trimming took 3 bases from V and 2 from J; bases not matched to a gene: 9. Germline lookup yields CDR1 MGHRA and CDR2 YSYEKL. CDR3 length equals 16 residues. The DNA of the CDR3 is TGCGCCAGCAGCCACCCTTCGGGGGACAGGCCCTACGAGCAGTACTTC. Translated, it gives CASSHPSGDRPYEQYF.

The rearrangement joins TRBV4-1 to TRBJ2-3; possibly TRBD2 for D (6 bases). Germline V gene lookup returns CDR1 MGHRA and CDR2 YSYEKL. CDR3 size: 16 residues. Trimming removed 4 bases at V and 1 base at J, with 15 bases between. CDR3: CASSLASGGGTDTQYF. CDR3 nucleotide sequence: TGCGCCAGCAGCCTAGCCTCCGGCGGGGGCACAGATACGCAGTATTTT.

This chain links TRBV10-3 with TRBJ1-1, with a possible D match to TRBD1 (5 bases). Deletions cut 6 bases from V and 0 bases from J, with 11 bases between. The CDR3 covers 14 residues. Germline V gene sequence: CDR1 ENHRY, CDR2 SYGVKD. The CDR3 reads CAIRTAVMNTEAFF. In DNA form, the CDR3 reads TGTGCCATCAGGACAGCTGTTATGAACACTGAAGCTTTCTTT.

V is TRBV9 and J is TRBJ1-5; D unresolved. The CDR3 has 15 residues. The germline CDR1 and CDR2 sequences are SGDLS and YYNGEE. Trimming pared 6 bases from V and 3 bases from J, leaving 16 bases between. CDR3 protein: CASTPGLSLNQPQHF. For the CDR3, the DNA is TGTGCCAGCACGCCGGGGTTGTCCCTCAATCAGCCCCAGCATTTT.

This clone was recorded once. This chain joins TRBV18 and TRBJ2-5; 7 positions match TRBD2. CDR3 length: 13 residues. J gave up 10 bases and V 6 bases, and 11 bases lay outside the gene matches. CDR1 KGHSH and CDR2 LQKENI come from the germline V gene. CDR3 residues: CASSPETSQSQYF. The DNA of the CDR3 is TGTGCCAGCTCCCCCGAGACTAGCCAAAGCCAGTACTTC.

The V and J genes are TRBV12-5 and TRBJ2-7, with 12 bases matching TRBD2. Trimming removed 5 bases from V and 2 bases from J; junction bases left unmatched: 1. The CDR3 sequence is 14 residues long. The germline V gene encodes CDR1 LGHNT and CDR2 FRNRAP. The CDR3 DNA is TGTGCTAGTGGTACTAGCGGGAGGCCCTACGAGCAGTACTTC. Protein product: CASGTSGRPYEQYF.

The rearrangement joins TRBV7-9 to TRBJ1-5; no clear D gene. The CDR3 consists of 13 residues. The germline V gene has CDR1 SEHNR and CDR2 FQNEAQ (reference sequence). The V end lost 7 bases, the J end lost 2 bases, and 9 bases lay between the germline ends. The CDR3 spells CASNNGGNQPQHF. DNA for the CDR3: TGTGCCAGCAACAACGGGGGCAATCAGCCCCAGCATTTT.

V usage is TRBV14 and J usage is TRBJ1-2; tentatively, D is TRBD1 (5 bases). Germline loops: CDR1 SGHDN, CDR2 FVKESK. CDR3 size: 14 residues. Between the trimmed V and J ends, which lost 5 bases and 1 base, there was a span of 11 bases. The CDR3 spells CASSVNRINYGYTF. The CDR3 DNA follows: TGTGCCAGCAGCGTAAACAGGATTAACTATGGCTACACCTTC.

The chain is built from TRBV19 and TRBJ2-7; 11 nucleotides agree with TRBD2. Trimming at V came to 3 bases and at J to 6 bases, leaving 7 bases not matched to a gene. The CDR3 totals 15 residues. Per germline, CDR1 LNHDA and CDR2 SQIVND (reference sequence). This CDR3 reads CASSITSGSPSEQYF. The CDR3 DNA reads TGTGCCAGTAGTATCACTAGCGGGAGTCCATCCGAGCAGTACTTC.

The chain combines TRBV4-3 with TRBJ2-1, with 11 bases matching TRBD2. This CDR3 is built from 17 residues. The V segment lost 1 base and the J segment 8 bases; nucleotides outside the gene matches: 10. Germline CDR1 reads LGHNA; CDR2 reads YSLEER. The CDR3 DNA reads TGCGCCAGCAGCCAAGCCCTCCAACTAGCGGGAGAGGATGAGCAGTTCTTC. The encoded protein is CASSQALQLAGEDEQFF.

As for this clone: Compared with germline, one end of the junction differs, possibly owing to a read error. V and J are TRBV7-7 and TRBJ2-2; 8 bases match TRBD2. Germline V gene sequence: CDR1 SSHAT, CDR2 FNYEAQ (reference sequence). This CDR3 has 16 residues. In DNA, the CDR3 is TGTGCTAGCAGCCAACGGGGGGGGACCAACACCGGGGAGCTGTTTTTT. This sequence encodes CASSQRGGTNTGELFF. Supplemented by reference TRBV7-7 and TRBJ2-2, the full variable domain reads GAGVSQSPRYKVTKRGQDVTLRCDPISSHATLYWYQQALGQGPEFLTYFNYEAQPDKSGLPSDRFSAERPEGSISTLTIQRTEQRDSAMYRCASSQRGGTNTGELFFGEGSRLTVL.

The chain is built from TRBV9 and TRBJ2-7, with 8 bases lining up with TRBD1. Germline loops: CDR1 SGDLS, CDR2 YYNGEE. The V segment lost 0 bases and the J segment 6 bases; nucleotides outside the gene matches: 11. This CDR3 has 16 amino acids. CDR3 protein: CASSVGPDRGMGEQYF. For the CDR3, the DNA is TGTGCCAGCAGCGTAGGACCCGACAGGGGTATGGGCGAGCAGTACTTC.

This sequence joins TRBV15 and TRBJ2-7; D is undetermined. The CDR3 is made up of 11 amino acids. The V end lost 1 base, the J end lost 5 bases, and 3 bases lay between the germline ends. Germline V gene sequence: CDR1 LNHNV, CDR2 YYDKDF (reference sequence). CDR3 region: CATSRADEQYF. The DNA of the CDR3 is TGTGCCACCAGCAGAGCGGACGAGCAGTACTTC.

This chain links TRBV6-1 with TRBJ2-5; 8 bases agree with TRBD1. Judging by the DNA end, TRBJ2-7 fits better; the J call may be wrong. The CDR3 has 15 amino acids. The V gene's germline CDR1 is MNHNS and CDR2 SASEGT. The CDR3 spells CASGSLQGAGDEQYF. DNA for the CDR3: TGTGCCAGCGGGTCGTTGCAGGGGGCAGGGGACGAGCAGTACTTC.

The chain uses TRBV5-6 and TRBJ2-7; the match to TRBD1 covers 8 bases. The germline CDR1 and CDR2 sequences are SGHDT and YYEEEE. Trimming took 5 bases from V and 3 from J; bases not matched to a gene: 16. CDR3 length: 17 residues. The chain's CDR3 is CASSYGLIGQGLYEQYF. The CDR3 DNA reads as TGTGCCAGCAGTTATGGATTGATCGGACAGGGCCTCTACGAGCAGTACTTC.